This TCR beta chain was profiled in a study of blood T cells in healthy people across ages (dated by TCRdb to between 2015 and 2017). Notes on the research overall: In model experiments, template switching captured about one uniquely barcoded TCR beta cDNA molecule for every two T cells. To track age-related changes in TCR beta repertoire diversity, the study relied on deep sequencing normalized with unique cDNA molecular identifiers. The donors were split into four age groups: young (average around 15 years), middle-aged (about 40), aged (about 56) and long-lived (more than 80). Donors of different ages were randomly distributed across sequencing lanes to avoid experimental bias. Using the same blood draw, the study looked at two additional independent replicas of 1 million unique cDNA reads for two donors, one aged 18 to 30 and the other aged 80 or older. Study-wide conclusions, independent of this receptor: Conclusive comparison of naive and antigen-experienced compartments was prevented by the profiling of bulk unsorted PBMCs. The percentage of naive T cells measured by flow cytometry correlated strongly with observed TCR beta diversity. Compared with the aged group, the long-lived group had more naive CD4+ T cells, fewer expanded clones and increased TCR diversity, a pattern suggesting age selection. Total diversity estimates from one million sequenced T cells were considered lower bounds and underestimates. Because the CMV infection status of the donors was unknown, age-related changes in expanded clonotypes may potentially have been confounded. As age increased, observed TCR beta diversity per million T cells dropped in a roughly linear way, and a significant reduction was already evident by age 40.

As concerns this clonotype: Its specific antigen is unknown. Per-base qualities were not stored, and no clone one base away is much larger.

Clipping removes 5 bases from V and 3 bases from J, with 6 as the unmatched junction base count. Including cysteine and phenylalanine, the CDR3 has 15 amino acids. Here the CDR3 DNA is all that survives: 45 bases in frame from base 1. Via the germline V gene, CDR1 is SNHLY and CDR2 FYNNEI. Library construction relied on 5' RACE. The data were produced on an Illumina HiSeq 2500. A second PCR of roughly 6 to 11 cycles was performed with a sample-barcoded 5' primer and a J-beta primer mix. A template-switch 5' adaptor carrying 12 random nucleotides introduced a unique molecular identifier onto each TCR beta cDNA molecule. Each sample yielded at least 3 million CDR3-containing paired-end reads. First-strand cDNA was synthesized from all RNA with the Mint cDNA synthesis kit, primed by a TRBC-specific oligonucleotide. After uracil-DNA glycosylase treatment, a first 18-cycle PCR used universal primers M1SS and BC2_uni_R on all cDNA. The study's own analysis went as follows. Each sample was normalized by randomly selecting 1 million high-quality reads, each carrying a distinct molecular identifier. Instead of being binned into consensus sequences, reads that shared molecular identifiers were thrown out. MiTCR, set to a Q25 quality threshold and the strictest error-elimination algorithm, was used for CDR3 identification, clonotype clustering and error correction. A nonparametric unseen species model using Euler transformation provided a lower-bound estimate of total TCR beta diversity. TCRdb cleaned the public reads at Q25 with fastp, built clones with MiXCR and kept in-frame beta chains. Each entry is one CDR3 protein sequence, shown with its most common DNA and genes. What appears here as the V and J calls and clone size reflects TCRdb's work, not the paper's. This sample has roughly 830,000 distinct CDR3 sequences in its table, and roughly 60% of those were observed once. The ten biggest clones cover 25% to 30% of the sample.

Donors were a few dozen systemically healthy Caucasian individuals from Russia aged 6 to 90 years. Each donor gave about 9.2 milliliters of peripheral blood, drawn into EDTA-treated Vacutainer tubes. Ficoll-Paque density-gradient centrifugation was used to isolate PBMCs, with at least 6 million per sample. Total RNA, at least 6 micrograms per sample, was extracted from PBMCs with Trizol reagent. The percentages of naive CD45RAhigh/CD27high T cells were determined by flow cytometry on a PBMC aliquot from every donor. Sequenced: blood. In this chain, TRBV2 is recombined with TRBJ1-4; 7 middle bases align to TRBD1. This sequence originates from a man under 40 in good health. The base sequence is TGTGCCAGCAGTTCGACAGGGATGCCTAATGAAAAACTGTTTTTT. Its protein product is CASSSTGMPNEKLFF.